Listed here are 30 T cell receptor beta chains from one sample, sequenced in a study of STAT5B mutations in CD4+ large granular lymphocyte leukemia. Repertoires were generated with immunoSEQ multiplex PCR, while TCRdb's copy carries only in-frame clones and drops some. The sample consists of around 33,000 clones, around 89% of them appearing once. The sequencing input was CD4+ T cells from blood buffy coats. The receptors were sampled from a human donor in good health.

This chain uses TRBV10-2 with TRBJ1-2; the D gene is possibly TRBD1 (6 bases). Trimming removed 7 bases from V and 0 bases from J, with 12 bases in between. The germline V gene has CDR1 WSHSY and CDR2 SAAADI. This CDR3 comprises 14 residues. CDR3 sequence: CASTMDSANYGYTF. The CDR3 bases are TGCGCCAGCACCATGGACAGTGCTAACTATGGCTACACCTTC.

This clone was seen a few times. The genes are TRBV7-2 and TRBJ1-5; 7 bases match TRBD1. There are 15 residues in the CDR3. Per germline, CDR1 SGHTA and CDR2 FQGNSA. With 6 bases clipped from V and 8 bases from J, the junction kept 13 bases outside the gene matches. The DNA of the CDR3 is TGTGCCAGCAGAATCGACAGGGCCCACCAGGAGCCCCAGCATTTT. Its translation: CASRIDRAHQEPQHF.

The rearrangement links TRBV27 to TRBJ1-3, with D possibly TRBD1 on 6 matching bases. The CDR3 runs 16 residues. The germline V gene has CDR1 MNHEY and CDR2 SMNVEV (reference sequence). V shed 6 bases and J shed 2 bases, with 17 bases lying between them. The CDR3, as DNA: TGTGCCAGCAGGCAAACCTCACAGGGTACTGGAAACACCATATATTTT. It specifies CASRQTSQGTGNTIYF.

The V and J genes are TRBV19 and TRBJ1-3, with TRBD1 as a possible D gene (6 bases). Between the trimmed V and J ends, which lost 9 bases and 2 bases, there was a span of 11 bases. CDR3 length: 13 amino acids. CDR1 is LNHDA, CDR2 SQIVND, per germline (reference sequence). The CDR3 loop reads CASHREAGNTIYF. The CDR3 DNA follows: TGTGCCAGCCACAGGGAAGCTGGAAACACCATATATTTT.

This chain connects TRBV19 to TRBJ2-7, with 7 bases fitting TRBD2. The CDR3 is 15 residues long. From germline, CDR1 is LNHDA and CDR2 SQIVND (reference sequence). V gave up 6 bases and J gave up 0 bases; unmatched junction bases: 8. The CDR3 reads CASRARGENSYEQYF. In DNA form, the CDR3 reads TGTGCCAGTAGGGCTCGGGGGGAAAACTCCTACGAGCAGTACTTC.

The V call is TRBV7-6, the J call TRBJ2-1; D uncertain. V lost 0 bases and J lost 7, with 10 bases in between. Germline V lookup: CDR1 SGHVS, CDR2 FNYEAQ. CDR3 length: 14 amino acids. CDR3 coding DNA: TGTGCCAGCAGCTTAGCGATGGCTACAAATGAGCAGTTCTTC. This gives the protein CASSLAMATNEQFF.

This chain joins TRBV21-1 and TRBJ2-1; the table's D call of TRBD2 was not tested on the DNA. TRBV21-1 is a pseudogene segment. The CDR3 runs 11 residues. The CDR3 loop is CASGQAGGQFF. CDR3 nucleotides: TGTGCCAGCGGCCAGGCGGGTGGGCAGTTCTTC.

The chain links TRBV6-5 to TRBJ1-2, with a tentative D call TRBD1 (5 bases). Germline CDR1 MNHEY, CDR2 SVGAGI. This CDR3 has 16 residues. Trimming removed 0 bases from V and 8 bases from J, with 19 bases in between. CDR3 loop: CASSYSITGLLGGYTF. The CDR3 nucleotides are TGTGCCAGCAGTTACTCGATAACAGGCCTCCTTGGAGGCTACACCTTC.

The chain has TRBV30 and TRBJ1-4, with D tentatively TRBD1 (5 bases). From germline, CDR1 is GTSNPN and CDR2 SVGIG (reference sequence). CDR3 length: 15 residues. Trimming removed 3 bases from V and 10 bases from J, with 21 bases in between. CDR3 region: CAWRHPGGVLRKLFF. The CDR3 coding sequence is TGTGCCTGGAGGCACCCTGGGGGGGTCCTTCGAAAACTGTTTTTT. Full variable domain (rest looked up from reference TRBV30 and TRBJ1-4): SQTIHQWPATLVQPVGSPLSLECTVEGTSNPNLYWYRQAAGRGLQLLFYSVGIGQISSEVPQNLSASRPQDRQFILSSKKLLLSDSGFYLCAWRHPGGVLRKLFFGSGTQLSVL.

In regard to this clone: This CDR3 is also generated by other DNA sequences in the sample. This chain links TRBV18 with TRBJ1-5; weak D call: TRBD1 (5 bases). The length of the CDR3 is 13 residues. Trimming removed 2 bases at V and 4 bases at J, with 6 bases between. The germline V gene has CDR1 KGHSH and CDR2 LQKENI. DNA for the CDR3: TGTGCCAGCTCACCAGGGGGAAATCAGCCCCAGCATTTT. Translating gives CASSPGGNQPQHF.

This clone was observed a single time. The chain recombines TRBV6-6 with TRBJ1-1; D gene unclear. Germline loops: CDR1 MNHNY, CDR2 SVGAGI (reference sequence). The CDR3 length is 14 residues. The germline V and J ends were trimmed by 5 bases and 0 bases, with 10 bases remaining between them. The CDR3 reads CASSPRALNTEAFF. The CDR3 DNA is TGTGCCAGCAGTCCTAGGGCCTTGAACACTGAAGCTTTCTTT.

The chain is built from TRBV7-2 and TRBJ1-2, with D maybe TRBD1 (6 bases). CDR1 and CDR2 from the germline V gene are SGHTA and FQGNSA. The CDR3 loop spans 15 amino acids. V was shortened by 3 bases and J by 4 bases, with 15 bases between the two germline ends. This CDR3 is CASSFPQGFGYGYTF. In nucleotides, the CDR3 is TGTGCCAGCAGCTTCCCACAGGGTTTTGGCTATGGCTACACCTTC. Combining the CDR3 with reference TRBV7-2 and TRBJ1-2 gives the whole variable domain GAGVSQSPSNKVTEKGKDVELRCDPISGHTALYWYRQSLGQGLEFLIYFQGNSAPDKSGLPSDRFSAERTGGSVSTLTIQRTQQEDSAVYLCASSFPQGFGYGYTFGSGTRLTVV.

The rearrangement links TRBV13 to TRBJ1-1; D uncertain. Germline V CDR1 and CDR2: PRHDT, FYEKMQ (reference sequence). The CDR3 has 11 amino acids. V was cut by 3 bases and J by 1 base, with 0 bases left in between. The chain's CDR3 is CASSLNTEAFF. In DNA form, the CDR3 reads TGTGCCAGCAGCTTGAACACTGAAGCTTTCTTT.

Points on this clone: The germline gene is not matched at one end of the junction; a read error may be the cause. The genes are TRBV7-7 and TRBJ1-1; 7 nucleotides match TRBD1. The CDR3 is 16 residues long. CDR1 SSHAT and CDR2 FNYEAQ come from the germline V gene (reference sequence). CDR3 protein: CASSKLEGAGSPEAFF. The CDR3 nucleotides read TGTGCTAGCAGCAAACTAGAGGGGGCAGGTAGCCCTGAAGCTTTCTTT.

This rearrangement joins TRBV6-1 to TRBJ2-7; D is perhaps TRBD1 or TRBD2 (5 bases each). The germline V gene has CDR1 MNHNS and CDR2 SASEGT. This CDR3 has 14 residues. V dropped 1 base and J dropped 6 bases, with 13 bases sitting between them. The CDR3 DNA reads as TGTGCCAGCAGTGAAGTCCCGGGGCAGGGCGAGCAGTACTTC. Translating it yields CASSEVPGQGEQYF.

This rearrangement joins TRBV5-1 to TRBJ2-1; the D call may be TRBD1 or TRBD2 (5 bases each). Germline CDR1 reads SGHRS; CDR2 reads YFSETQ. This CDR3 is 18 amino acids long. Trimming removed 4 bases at V and 6 bases at J, with 26 bases between. The CDR3 DNA is TGCGCCAGCAGCCTCCTACCACTGACCGCGGCCGGGACCAATGAGCAGTTCTTC. It encodes CASSLLPLTAAGTNEQFF. The full variable domain, its missing parts supplied by reference TRBV5-1 and TRBJ2-1, is KAGVTQTPRYLIKTRGQQVTLSCSPISGHRSVSWYQQTPGQGLQFLFEYFSETQRNKGNFPGRFSGRQFSNSRSEMNVSTLELGDSALYLCASSLLPLTAAGTNEQFFGPGTRLTVL.

The chain has TRBV2 and TRBJ1-3, with D unresolved. Germline V gene sequence: CDR1 SNHLY, CDR2 FYNNEI. The CDR3 consists of 14 residues. The V and J ends lost 6 bases and 4 bases respectively, with 13 bases between them. The CDR3 protein is CASSLQGLGNTIYF. The CDR3 bases are TGTGCCAGCAGCCTCCAAGGGCTCGGAAACACCATATATTTT.

The chain combines TRBV4-2 with TRBJ1-2; D gene unclear. CDR1 LGHNA and CDR2 YNFKEQ come from the germline V gene. Trimming removed 4 bases at V and 4 bases at J, with 16 bases between. The CDR3 length is 15 residues. The CDR3 DNA is TGTGCCAGCAGCCCCCCAGTCACTTTGGGCTATGGCTACACCTTC. The encoded protein is CASSPPVTLGYGYTF.

The chain carries TRBV7-2 and TRBJ1-2; 11 positions match TRBD1. Germline CDR1 reads SGHTA; CDR2 reads FQGNSA. The junction had 10 bases not matched to a gene; V was cut back by 5 bases and J by 5 bases. The CDR3 is 16 residues long. DNA of the CDR3: TGTGCCAGCAGCACCGGACAGGGGGCGCTGGGATATGGCTACACCTTC. Amino acid sequence: CASSTGQGALGYGYTF.

This clone has a single count. The rearrangement links TRBV11-2 to TRBJ2-7; the D gene is possibly TRBD2 (5 bases). CDR1 is SGHAT and CDR2 is FQNNGV in the germline V gene. CDR3 size: 15 residues. V lost 0 bases, J lost 4 bases, and 13 bases lay in between. In DNA form, the CDR3 reads TGTGCCAGCAGCTTAGACACCTCAACGGGGTACGAGCAGTACTTC. It codes for CASSLDTSTGYEQYF.

V gene TRBV7-2 combines with J gene TRBJ1-2; D remains ambiguous. The CDR3 sequence is 12 residues long. CDR1 is SGHTA, CDR2 FQGNSA, per germline. Trimming took off 6 bases at V and 8 bases at J, with 13 bases between the two ends. The CDR3 region has the DNA TGTGCCAGCAGACTTGTCCAACGGGGCTACACCTTC. This sequence encodes CASRLVQRGYTF.

V and J are TRBV18 and TRBJ1-1, with 7 bases identical to TRBD1. V lost 3 bases, J lost 3 bases, and 10 bases stayed unmatched. CDR3 size: 16 residues. Germline CDR1 KGHSH, CDR2 LQKENI. As DNA, the CDR3 is TGTGCCAGCTCACCCAACAGGGGCGCGGAAGACACTGAAGCTTTCTTT. Translation gives CASSPNRGAEDTEAFF.

The gene calls are TRBV18 and TRBJ1-1; tentative D call: TRBD1 (5 bases). The V end lost 5 bases, the J end lost 0 bases, and 10 bases lay between the germline ends. This CDR3 contains 14 residues. Germline assignment: CDR1 KGHSH and CDR2 LQKENI. The CDR3 sequence: CASSGGILNTEAFF. The CDR3 nucleotides are TGTGCCAGCTCAGGGGGAATCTTGAACACTGAAGCTTTCTTT.

The chain is built from TRBV7-3 and TRBJ2-1; maybe TRBD2 (6 bases). This CDR3 spans 16 amino acids. Trimming cost V 0 bases and J 3 bases, with 12 bases left between them. Germline CDR1 reads SGHTA; CDR2 reads FQGTGA. The DNA of the CDR3 is TGTGCCAGCAGCTTAACGGCCCTCGGGGGCTACAATGAGCAGTTCTTC. It yields the protein CASSLTALGGYNEQFF.

This clone appeared a few times. The chain joins TRBV7-9 to TRBJ2-1; the match to TRBD2 covers 7 bases. Germline lookup yields CDR1 SEHNR and CDR2 FQNEAQ (reference sequence). The CDR3 sequence is 15 residues long. V lost 1 base and J lost 7; bases outside the gene matches: 7. CDR3 protein: CASSLDWLAVNEQFF. In DNA form, the CDR3 reads TGTGCCAGCAGCTTAGATTGGCTAGCGGTAAATGAGCAGTTCTTC.

V is TRBV6-5 and J is TRBJ2-2; D could derive from TRBD1 or TRBD2 (5 bases each). The CDR3 is 12 amino acids. V lost 8 bases and J lost 1, with 5 bases in between. Looked up from germline, CDR1 is MNHEY and CDR2 is SVGAGI. The DNA for the CDR3 is TGTGCCAGCGGGGGGAACACCGGGGAGCTGTTTTTT. Its protein is CASGGNTGELFF.

CDR3 in amino acids: CASSPYYEQYF. CDR3 nucleotides: TGTGCCAGCAGTCCGTACTACGAGCAGTACTTC. The chain uses TRBV6-5 and TRBJ2-7, with unresolved D. CDR1 is MNHEY and CDR2 is SVGAGI in the germline V gene. V lost 5 bases, J lost 3 bases, and 5 bases lay in between. This CDR3 comprises 11 residues.

The V call is TRBV6-5, the J call TRBJ1-3; TRBD1 aligns across 7 bases. Losses at the gene ends were 2 bases for V and 3 bases for J; bases not matched to a gene: 4. The CDR3 runs to 15 residues. CDR1 and CDR2 (germline): MNHEY, SVGAGI. CDR3 loop: CASSYQTGYGNTIYF. DNA for the CDR3: TGTGCCAGCAGTTACCAGACAGGGTATGGAAACACCATATATTTT.

The chain has TRBV30 and TRBJ1-2; D possibly corresponds to TRBD1 (5 bases). The germline V gene encodes CDR1 GTSNPN and CDR2 SVGIG (reference sequence). The CDR3 has 12 amino acids. CDR3 bases: TGTGCTGCTGGAAGGGGAGTCTATGGCTACACCTTC. Protein: CAAGRGVYGYTF.

The chain couples TRBV5-1 to TRBJ1-2; D is ambiguous. The length of the CDR3 is 15 residues. Germline V lookup: CDR1 SGHRS, CDR2 YFSETQ. Trimming removed 2 bases from V and 8 bases from J, with 19 bases in between. The DNA for the CDR3 is TGCGCCAGCAGCTTAGAGCCTAAAGGAGGCTTAGGCTACACCTTC. This sequence encodes CASSLEPKGGLGYTF.